This passage covers 20 T cell receptor beta chains from one sample sequenced in a study of T cell responses to AZD1222 COVID-19 vaccine. Here immunoSEQ multiplex PCR was the method, and the copy in TCRdb shows in-frame clones only, minus some. The repertoire has roughly 120,000 clones, about 86% of them found once; the top ten carry less than 15%. The starting material was peripheral blood, obtained on day 0 of AZD1222 vaccination. The receptor source for this set is an adult in good health.

The V and J genes are TRBV9 and TRBJ1-1, with D maybe TRBD1 (5 bases). Trimming removed 3 bases from V and 1 base from J, with 19 bases in between. The CDR3 extends over 17 amino acids. Germline CDR1 SGDLS, CDR2 YYNGEE. The CDR3 protein is CASSAALPGPQNTEAFF. The CDR3 bases are TGTGCCAGCAGCGCCGCCCTCCCGGGACCCCAGAACACTGAAGCTTTCTTT. Full variable domain (missing parts from reference TRBV9 and TRBJ1-1): DSGVTQTPKHLITATGQRVTLRCSPRSGDLSVYWYQQSLDQGLQFLIQYYNGEERAKGNILERFSAQQFPDLHSELNLSSLELGDSALYFCASSAALPGPQNTEAFFGQGTRLTVV.

The chain combines TRBV5-1 with TRBJ1-2; 8 bases align to TRBD1. The CDR3 covers 14 residues. Germline lookup yields CDR1 SGHRS and CDR2 YFSETQ. J gave up 3 bases and V 5 bases, and 6 bases lay outside the gene matches. CDR3: CASRKTGDDYGYTF. CDR3 sequence (DNA): TGCGCCAGCAGGAAGACAGGGGACGACTATGGCTACACCTTC.

This clone was seen more than once but under ten times. The chain employs TRBV18 and TRBJ2-3; 14 bases are shared with TRBD2. The CDR3 consists of 17 residues. Looked up from germline, CDR1 is KGHSH and CDR2 is LQKENI. V lost 3 bases, J lost 0 bases, and 2 bases stayed unmatched. Here the CDR3 reads CASSPGLAGGSTDTQYF. The CDR3 DNA reads TGTGCCAGCTCACCCGGACTAGCGGGAGGAAGCACAGATACGCAGTATTTT.

The sample holds one count of this clone. The chain employs TRBV18 and TRBJ2-7; 10 bases fit TRBD1. There are 14 residues in the CDR3. J gave up 4 bases and V 5 bases, and 5 bases lay outside the gene matches. The germline V gene encodes CDR1 KGHSH and CDR2 LQKENI. Written as DNA, the CDR3 is TGTGCCAGCTCAAACCGGGACAGGGGTTACGAGCAGTACTTC. The encoded protein is CASSNRDRGYEQYF.

The rearrangement uses TRBV4-1 and TRBJ2-7, with 7 bases fitting TRBD1. In germline, CDR1 is MGHRA, CDR2 YSYEKL. The CDR3 consists of 18 residues. J was trimmed by 0 bases and V by 4 bases; bases with no gene match: 15. The DNA of the CDR3 is TGCGCCAGCAGCCCTCAACGGGTTTACAGGGGTGCCTCCTACGAGCAGTACTTC. As protein: CASSPQRVYRGASYEQYF.

This clone was seen a few times. The J gene is TRBJ2-7, the V gene TRBV11-2; no reliable D call. The V and J ends lost 5 bases and 4 bases respectively, with 12 bases between them. The CDR3 length is 13 residues. Germline CDR1 and CDR2: SGHAT and FQNNGV. The CDR3 nucleotides read TGTGCCAGCAGCCCACAAGCTCGGTACGAGCAGTACTTC. This translates into CASSPQARYEQYF. Combining the CDR3 with reference TRBV11-2 and TRBJ2-7 gives the whole variable domain EAGVAQSPRYKIIEKRQSVAFWCNPISGHATLYWYQQILGQGPKLLIQFQNNGVVDDSQLPKDRFSAERLKGVDSTLKIQPAKLEDSAVYLCASSPQARYEQYFGPGTRLTVT.

The genes are TRBV5-1 and TRBJ1-2; D is unclear. Trimming removed 1 base at V and 8 bases at J, with 12 bases between. The CDR3 has 13 residues. Looked up from germline, CDR1 is SGHRS and CDR2 is YFSETQ. The DNA of the CDR3 is TGCGCCAGCAGCTTGAACTGGGGAACAGGCTACACCTTC. Protein: CASSLNWGTGYTF.

V usage is TRBV9 and J usage is TRBJ2-7, with D hard to call. This CDR3 is 14 amino acids long. Trimming removed 4 bases at V and 4 bases at J, with 15 bases between. From germline, CDR1 is SGDLS and CDR2 YYNGEE. CDR3: CASSPRQFGYEQYF. CDR3 DNA: TGTGCCAGCAGCCCCCGGCAGTTCGGATACGAGCAGTACTTC.

This clone was counted between two and nine times. As DNA, the CDR3 is TGTGCCACCAGCAGAGGACTTGACTACGAGCAGTACTTC. Translated, it gives CATSRGLDYEQYF. The chain employs TRBV15 and TRBJ2-7; D is unresolved. Germline-derived CDR1 and CDR2 are LNHNV and YYDKDF (reference sequence). Trimming cost V 1 base and J 3 bases, with 7 bases left between them. The CDR3 covers 13 residues.

This clone was seen only a few times. J is TRBJ2-1 and V is TRBV11-3, with TRBD2 matching over 8 bases. Germline-derived CDR1 and CDR2 are SGHNT and YENEEA. With V trimmed by 5 bases and J by 9 bases, 12 bases remained unmatched. This CDR3 contains 15 residues. The CDR3, as DNA: TGTGCCAGCAGCCACGGAGCGGGAGAAGCTCCTGAGCAGTTCTTC. Encoded protein: CASSHGAGEAPEQFF. Supplemented by reference TRBV11-3 and TRBJ2-1, the full variable domain reads EAGVVQSPRYKIIEKKQPVAFWCNPISGHNTLYWYLQNLGQGPELLIRYENEEAVDDSQLPKDRFSAERLKGVDSTLKIQPAELGDSAVYLCASSHGAGEAPEQFFGPGTRLTVL.

V usage is TRBV6-5 and J usage is TRBJ1-4; 7 positions agree with TRBD1. The CDR3 runs to 15 residues. V dropped 5 bases and J dropped 5; count of bases not matched to a gene: 8. Per the germline V gene, CDR1 is MNHEY and CDR2 is SVGAGI. CDR3 residues: CASSKKPTGNEKLFF. The DNA for the CDR3 is TGTGCCAGCAGTAAAAAACCGACAGGGAATGAAAAACTGTTTTTT.

The chain has TRBV5-1 and TRBJ2-2, with a weak D call TRBD1 (6 bases). The CDR3 has 15 amino acids. V was shortened by 4 bases and J by 6 bases, with 16 bases between the two germline ends. Germline V gene lookup returns CDR1 SGHRS and CDR2 YFSETQ. The CDR3 nucleotides are TGCGCCAGCAGCCTAATCAGGGGCATCGCCGGGGAGCTGTTTTTT. Translated, it gives CASSLIRGIAGELFF.

This clone was picked up one time. The V and J genes are TRBV30 and TRBJ1-6; maybe TRBD1 (5 bases). V lost 2 bases, J lost 9 bases, and 20 bases lay in between. This CDR3 has 16 amino acids. Germline V gives CDR1 GTSNPN, CDR2 SVGIG (reference sequence). CDR3 sequence reads: CAWSRGGGLRFSPLHF. The CDR3 nucleotides read TGTGCCTGGAGTAGGGGCGGAGGATTGCGGTTTTCACCCCTCCACTTT.

The CDR3 DNA follows: TGTGCCAGCACCATAACCCTAGACTACGAGCAGTACTTC. Translating gives CASTITLDYEQYF. This chain uses TRBV6-5 with TRBJ2-7; D is unclear. From germline, CDR1 is MNHEY and CDR2 SVGAGI. CDR3 length: 13 amino acids. V was shortened by 7 bases and J by 3 bases, with 13 bases between the two germline ends.

The V and J genes are TRBV4-2 and TRBJ2-7; the D gene is possibly TRBD2 (5 bases). Deletions cut 0 bases from V and 3 bases from J, with 15 bases between. The V gene's germline CDR1 is LGHNA and CDR2 YNFKEQ. The CDR3 runs to 16 residues. The CDR3 nucleotides are TGTGCCAGCAGCCAAGATATAGGCGGGTGGGGCTACGAGCAGTACTTC. The encoded protein is CASSQDIGGWGYEQYF.

This chain joins TRBV7-9 and TRBJ1-1; D ambiguous. Trimming took 3 bases from V and 3 from J, leaving 8 bases between them. The CDR3 runs to 13 residues. The V gene's germline CDR1 is SEHNR and CDR2 FQNEAQ (reference sequence). The CDR3 sequence is CASSLDVYTEAFF. The CDR3 DNA reads TGTGCCAGCAGCTTGGACGTCTACACTGAAGCTTTCTTT.

This rearrangement joins TRBV6-5 to TRBJ2-6, with no clear D. The CDR3 totals 15 residues. Germline CDR1 MNHEY, CDR2 SVGAGI. The germline V and J ends were trimmed by 5 bases and 0 bases, with 8 bases remaining between them. CDR3 sequence: CASSLDISGANVLTF. CDR3 DNA sequence: TGTGCCAGCAGTCTAGACATCTCTGGGGCCAACGTCCTGACTTTC.

The chain joins TRBV18 to TRBJ2-1; perhaps TRBD2 as D (6 bases). CDR1 KGHSH and CDR2 LQKENI come from the germline V gene. V was shortened by 2 bases and J by 3 bases, with 8 bases between the two germline ends. This CDR3 region has 14 residues. The CDR3 spells CASSPTGGYNEQFF. For the CDR3, the DNA is TGTGCCAGCTCACCAACCGGGGGCTACAATGAGCAGTTCTTC.

The rearrangement uses TRBV6-2 or TRBV6-3 and TRBJ2-7; 8 nucleotides align to TRBD2. V shed 6 bases and J 2 bases; nucleotides not matched to a gene: 9. Germline V gene sequence: CDR1 MNHEY, CDR2 SVGEGT. The CDR3 runs 15 residues. CDR3 in DNA: TGTGCCAGCAGCCCTCAACGGGGGGGGGCCTACGAGCAGTACTTC. It is translated as CASSPQRGGAYEQYF.

CDR3 in DNA: TGTGCCAGCAGCCAAGAGTGGGACTACCAAATCACCGGGGAGCTGTTTTTT. Amino acid sequence: CASSQEWDYQITGELFF. The genes are TRBV3-1 (or the pseudogene TRBV3-2) and TRBJ2-2; 7 bases are shared with TRBD2. The CDR3 contains 17 residues. Trimming cost V 0 bases and J 4 bases; bases outside gene matches: 8. Germline CDR1 LGHDT, CDR2 YNNKEL (reference sequence).